The present entry profiles one T cell receptor (beta chain) with its context. Its antigen has not been determined. Nothing much larger sits one base from this clone, and base qualities are not available. The library was built by means of 5' RACE. Sequencing used an Illumina HiSeq 2500. A second PCR of roughly 6 to 11 cycles was performed with a sample-barcoded 5' primer and a J-beta primer mix. A template-switch 5' adaptor carrying 12 random nucleotides introduced a unique molecular identifier onto each TCR beta cDNA molecule. Each sample yielded at least 3 million CDR3-containing paired-end reads. First-strand cDNA synthesis was performed from all RNA using the Mint cDNA synthesis kit, with priming by a TRBC-specific oligonucleotide. Following uracil-DNA glycosylase treatment, a first 18-cycle PCR with universal primers M1SS and BC2_uni_R was performed on all cDNA. The paper's data handling went like this. For normalization, 1 million high-quality reads were randomly selected from each sample, with every read carrying a distinct molecular identifier. Instead of being binned into consensus sequences, reads that shared molecular identifiers were thrown out. MiTCR, run with a Q25 quality threshold and the strictest error-elimination algorithm, handled CDR3 identification, clonotype clustering and error correction. A nonparametric unseen species model with Euler transformation was used to estimate a lower bound on total TCR beta diversity. TCRdb reran the public reads through fastp at Q25 and MiXCR, keeping productive beta chains. Entries that share a CDR3 protein sequence are merged under the most common genes and DNA. Clone size and V and J calls follow TCRdb, not the original study. This sample has around 1.5 million distinct CDR3 sequences in its table, and approximately 42% of those were observed once. Roughly 8.2% of the sample is in the top ten clones.

Donors were roughly 40 systemically healthy Caucasian individuals from Russia aged 6 to 90 years. Roughly 10 milliliters of peripheral blood were drawn from each donor into EDTA-treated Vacutainer tubes. Ficoll-Paque density-gradient centrifugation was used to isolate PBMCs, with at least 6.5 million per sample. Trizol reagent was used to extract total RNA from the PBMCs, yielding at least 5 micrograms per sample. For every donor, an aliquot of PBMCs went through flow cytometry to measure the percentages of naive CD45RAhigh/CD27high T cells. The entry originates in a study of blood T cells in healthy people across ages (dated by TCRdb to between 2014 and 2016). General notes on the study: In model experiments, template switching captured roughly one uniquely barcoded TCR beta cDNA molecule for every two T cells. The study measured age-related changes in TCR beta repertoire diversity using deep sequencing normalized with unique cDNA molecular identifiers. Four age groups were formed from the donors: young (average approximately 15 years), middle-aged (around 37), aged (approximately 60) and long-lived (about 80). To avoid experimental bias, donors of different ages were randomly spread across the sequencing lanes. Using the same blood draw, the study looked at two additional independent replicas of 1 million unique cDNA reads for two donors, one aged 18 to 29 and the other aged 80 or older.

Points the paper makes about the study in general: Compared with the aged group, the long-lived group had more naive CD4+ T cells, fewer expanded clones and increased TCR diversity, suggesting age selection. Total diversity estimates from one million sequenced T cells were considered lower bounds and underestimates. The percentage of naive T cells measured by flow cytometry correlated strongly with observed TCR beta diversity. As age increased, observed TCR beta diversity per million T cells dropped in a roughly linear way, and a significant reduction was already evident by age about 40. Donor CMV infection status was unknown, potentially confounding age-related changes in expanded clonotypes. Bulk unsorted PBMC profiling prevented conclusive comparison of naive and antigen-experienced compartments.

The germline V end is reduced by 3 bases and the J end by 2 bases; junction bases left unmatched: 5. CDR1 and CDR2 were assigned from the germline V gene (reference sequence) as DFQATT and SNEGSKA. The CDR3, cysteine through phenylalanine, is 14 amino acids long. Just the 42-base CDR3 DNA is kept, in frame starting at base 1. The sequenced sample was blood. The sequence derives from a woman between 18 and 30 years old in good health. The sequence is built from TRBV20-1 and TRBJ2-3; TRBD2 matches 7 bases in the middle. The base sequence is TGCAGTGCTAGGAAAGCGGGAAACACAGATACGCAGTATTTT. Translated, this gives CSARKAGNTDTQYF.